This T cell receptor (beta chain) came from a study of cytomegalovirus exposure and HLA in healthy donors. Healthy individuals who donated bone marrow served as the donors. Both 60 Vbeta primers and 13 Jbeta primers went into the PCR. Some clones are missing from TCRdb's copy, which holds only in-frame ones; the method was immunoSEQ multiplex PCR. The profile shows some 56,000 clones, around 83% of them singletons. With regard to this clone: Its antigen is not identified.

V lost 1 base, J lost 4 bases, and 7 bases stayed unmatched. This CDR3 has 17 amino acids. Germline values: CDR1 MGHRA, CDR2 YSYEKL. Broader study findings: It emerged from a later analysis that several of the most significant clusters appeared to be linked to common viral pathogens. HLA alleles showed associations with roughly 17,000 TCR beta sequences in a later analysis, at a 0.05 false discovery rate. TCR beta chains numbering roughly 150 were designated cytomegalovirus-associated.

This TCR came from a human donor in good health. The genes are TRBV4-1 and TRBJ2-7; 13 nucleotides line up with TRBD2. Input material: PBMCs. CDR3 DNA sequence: TGCGCCAGCAGCCAAGTCGTGAGACTAGCGGGAGGTTACGAGCAGTACTTC. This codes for CASSQVVRLAGGYEQYF.